These 19 T cell receptor beta chains originate from one sample sequenced in a study of cytotoxic CD8 clonotypes in ibrutinib-treated CLL. The data were produced by immunoSEQ multiplex PCR, yet TCRdb's version contains in-frame clones alone and is incomplete. The sample has approximately 150,000 clones; approximately 80% are singletons. The sequencing used PBMCs, collected after 12 months of ibrutinib treatment. Every receptor here comes from a human donor with chronic lymphocytic leukemia.

The J gene is TRBJ1-6, the V gene TRBV6-6; 8 positions match TRBD1. CDR3 size: 14 residues. The germline gives CDR1 MNHNY, CDR2 SVGAGI (reference sequence). The ends lost 7 bases at V and 10 bases at J; junction bases unmatched: 9. The CDR3 here is CASTRQGRDSPLHF. The CDR3 DNA reads TGTGCCAGCACTAGACAGGGGAGAGACTCACCCCTCCACTTT.

This clone was detected a few times. The V and J genes are TRBV5-1 and TRBJ1-5; a possible D gene is TRBD1 (5 bases). CDR1 is SGHRS, CDR2 YFSETQ, per germline. V was clipped by 0 bases and J by 2 bases, with 6 bases between them. The length of the CDR3 is 14 residues. This chain's CDR3 is CASSLGDRNQPQHF. The CDR3 region has the DNA TGCGCCAGCAGCTTGGGGGACCGCAATCAGCCCCAGCATTTT.

The rearrangement joins TRBV5-5 to TRBJ2-7; no clear D gene. The V end lost 0 bases, the J end lost 2 bases, and 12 bases lay between the germline ends. Germline CDR1 SGHKS, CDR2 YYEKEE (reference sequence). The CDR3 has 15 amino acids. In DNA form, the CDR3 reads TGTGCCAGCAGCTTGGGGTTAGCTCCGACCTACGAGCAGTACTTC. Translation gives CASSLGLAPTYEQYF.

This chain joins TRBV11-2 and TRBJ2-7, with D unresolved. Trimming took off 1 base at V and 2 bases at J, with 6 bases between the two ends. The CDR3 is 13 amino acids. The germline V gene encodes CDR1 SGHAT and CDR2 FQNNGV. The CDR3, as DNA: TGTGCCAGCAGCTTAGGACGCCCCTACGAGCAGTACTTC. Encoded protein: CASSLGRPYEQYF.

The chain has TRBV28 and TRBJ1-2, with 8 nucleotides matching TRBD1. Germline values: CDR1 MDHEN, CDR2 SYDVKM. The length of the CDR3 is 13 residues. V gave up 5 bases and J gave up 9 bases; unmatched junction bases: 8. CDR3 nucleotide sequence: TGTGCCAGCAGTCCCCCCCGGACAGGGCGCTACACCTTC. It encodes CASSPPRTGRYTF.

V and J are TRBV7-2 and TRBJ1-5; 7 nucleotides align to TRBD1. Germline-derived CDR1 and CDR2 are SGHTA and FQGNSA. Losses at the gene ends were 5 bases for V and 2 bases for J; bases not matched to a gene: 3. This CDR3 comprises 14 residues. CDR3 nucleotide sequence: TGTGCCAGCAGCCAAACAGGGGGCAATCAGCCCCAGCATTTT. It is translated as CASSQTGGNQPQHF.

CDR3 in DNA: TGTGCCAGCAGCTTGGCCGCAGGGGGACACTACGAGCAGTACTTC. Translating gives CASSLAAGGHYEQYF. This sequence joins TRBV5-5 and TRBJ2-7, with 7 bases aligning to TRBD1. The germline V gene has CDR1 SGHKS and CDR2 YYEKEE (reference sequence). The ends lost 0 bases at V and 3 bases at J; junction bases unmatched: 6. The CDR3 spans 15 residues.

The gene calls are TRBV5-1 and TRBJ2-5; no reliable D call. The germline gives CDR1 SGHRS, CDR2 YFSETQ. CDR3 size: 12 residues. Trimming stripped 0 bases from V and 5 bases from J, with 5 bases between. This chain's CDR3 is CASSLARETQYF. The CDR3 DNA is TGCGCCAGCAGCTTGGCCAGGGAGACCCAGTACTTC.

The rearrangement uses TRBV6-5 and TRBJ2-6; D ambiguous. Germline CDR1 is MNHEY and CDR2 is SVGAGI. Trimming pared 10 bases from V and 1 base from J, leaving 11 bases between. The CDR3 runs 14 residues. The CDR3 spells CATKDQSGANVLTF. DNA for the CDR3: TGTGCCACCAAGGATCAATCTGGGGCCAACGTCCTGACTTTC.

V gene TRBV9 combines with J gene TRBJ2-1; 16 bases map to TRBD2. V shed 1 base and J 7 bases; nucleotides not matched to a gene: 23. The CDR3 has 23 residues. Germline CDR1 and CDR2: SGDLS and YYNGEE. The CDR3 region has the DNA TGTGCCAGCAGCGTACCAGAATCACCTGGGACTAGCGGGAGGGCCGTTCAGTTGAATGAGCAGTTCTTC. This sequence encodes CASSVPESPGTSGRAVQLNEQFF.

In its sample, this clone was seen once. The gene calls are TRBV7-2 and TRBJ1-2; no reliable D call. This CDR3 region has 13 residues. Germline assignment: CDR1 SGHTA and CDR2 FQGNSA. Trimming removed 6 bases from V and 3 bases from J, with 11 bases in between. CDR3: CASRGFVDYGYTF. In DNA form, the CDR3 reads TGTGCCAGCAGGGGGTTCGTAGACTATGGCTACACCTTC.

This rearrangement joins TRBV4-1 to TRBJ1-2; no reliable D call. The germline gives CDR1 MGHRA, CDR2 YSYEKL. V was pared by 6 bases and J by 4 bases, with 15 bases between. The CDR3 is 14 residues long. As DNA, the CDR3 is TGCGCCAGCAGTTACGACGGATTACCCTATGGCTACACCTTC. Its protein is CASSYDGLPYGYTF.

The chain employs TRBV19 and TRBJ2-7; D is possibly TRBD1 or TRBD2 (6 bases each). Germline V CDR1 and CDR2: LNHDA, SQIVND (reference sequence). The length of the CDR3 is 17 residues. Trimming removed 0 bases at V and 0 bases at J, with 15 bases between. This chain's CDR3 is CASSIDIGTGASYEQYF. The CDR3 nucleotides are TGTGCCAGTAGTATAGATATAGGGACGGGGGCCTCCTACGAGCAGTACTTC.

V gene TRBV5-1 combines with J gene TRBJ2-7, with 10 bases lining up with TRBD2. Germline CDR1 SGHRS, CDR2 YFSETQ. V gave up 0 bases and J gave up 2 bases; unmatched junction bases: 5. This CDR3 comprises 16 residues. The CDR3 sequence is CASSLAVLAGTYEQYF. CDR3 DNA: TGCGCCAGCAGCTTGGCCGTACTAGCGGGGACCTACGAGCAGTACTTC. Variable domain in full (rest from reference TRBV5-1 and TRBJ2-7): KAGVTQTPRYLIKTRGQQVTLSCSPISGHRSVSWYQQTPGQGLQFLFEYFSETQRNKGNFPGRFSGRQFSNSRSEMNVSTLELGDSALYLCASSLAVLAGTYEQYFGPGTRLTVT.

The V and J genes are TRBV28 and TRBJ1-6, with 9 bases fitting TRBD1. CDR1 and CDR2 (germline): MDHEN, SYDVKM. The ends lost 8 bases at V and 8 bases at J; junction bases unmatched: 7. The CDR3 contains 14 residues. CDR3 DNA sequence: TGTGCCAGCGGACCCGGGACAGGGTATTCACCCCTCCACTTT. Translation: CASGPGTGYSPLHF.

This clone came up a few times. The chain is built from TRBV7-2 and TRBJ2-7; unclear D gene. The CDR3 extends over 16 amino acids. Germline assignment: CDR1 SGHTA and CDR2 FQGNSA. Trimming removed 0 bases at V and 1 base at J, with 13 bases between. CDR3 amino acids: CASSLAPSALSYEQYF. The CDR3 DNA is TGTGCCAGCAGCTTAGCGCCAAGCGCCCTATCCTACGAGCAGTACTTC.

The chain carries TRBV6-5 and TRBJ2-1, with 8 bases lining up with TRBD1. The CDR3 covers 15 residues. Germline CDR1 reads MNHEY; CDR2 reads SVGAGI. With V trimmed by 6 bases and J by 3 bases, 7 bases remained unmatched. This CDR3 reads CASRNDRGLYNEQFF. In nucleotides, the CDR3 is TGTGCCAGCAGAAACGACAGGGGCCTCTACAATGAGCAGTTCTTC.

The chain couples TRBV7-2 to TRBJ2-7, with a weak D call TRBD1 (5 bases). The V end lost 5 bases, the J end lost 2 bases, and 10 bases lay between the germline ends. This CDR3 has 13 amino acids. CDR1 SGHTA and CDR2 FQGNSA come from the germline V gene. The CDR3 bases are TGTGCCAGCAGCGCGACAGCTCCCTACGAGCAGTACTTC. This encodes CASSATAPYEQYF.

The chain combines TRBV5-1 with TRBJ2-7; D remains ambiguous. CDR1 SGHRS and CDR2 YFSETQ come from the germline V gene. The CDR3 has 11 residues. V was pared by 2 bases and J by 7 bases, with 7 bases between. The CDR3 reads CASSLRAEQYF. The CDR3 coding sequence is TGCGCCAGCAGCTTACGAGCTGAGCAGTACTTC.